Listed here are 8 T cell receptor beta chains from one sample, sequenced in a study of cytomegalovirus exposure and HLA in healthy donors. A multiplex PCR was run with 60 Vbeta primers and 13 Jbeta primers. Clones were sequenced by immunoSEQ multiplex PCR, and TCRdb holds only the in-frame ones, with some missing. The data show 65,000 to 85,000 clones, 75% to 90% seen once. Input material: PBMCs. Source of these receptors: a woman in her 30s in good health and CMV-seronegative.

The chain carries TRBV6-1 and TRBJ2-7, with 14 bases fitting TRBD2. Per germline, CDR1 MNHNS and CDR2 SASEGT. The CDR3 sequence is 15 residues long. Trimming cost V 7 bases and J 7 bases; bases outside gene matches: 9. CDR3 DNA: TGTGCCAGCACTACAGGACTAGCGGGAGGTGGAGAGCAGTACTTC. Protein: CASTTGLAGGGEQYF.

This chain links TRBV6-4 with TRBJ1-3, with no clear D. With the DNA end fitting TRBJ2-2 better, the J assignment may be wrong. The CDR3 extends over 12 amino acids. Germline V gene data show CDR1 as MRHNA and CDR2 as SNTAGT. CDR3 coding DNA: TGTGCCAGCAGAGACATGACCGGGGAGCTGTTTTTT. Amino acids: CASRDMTGELFF.

The CDR3 protein is CASSHLHTGGSNTEAFF. The DNA for the CDR3 is TGCGCCAGCAGCCACCTGCACACAGGGGGCTCGAACACTGAAGCTTTCTTT. The chain links TRBV4-1 to TRBJ1-1; 9 bases line up with TRBD1. The CDR3 consists of 17 residues. Germline lookup yields CDR1 MGHRA and CDR2 YSYEKL. V shed 3 bases, J shed 1 base, and the junction held 9 bases outside the gene matches.

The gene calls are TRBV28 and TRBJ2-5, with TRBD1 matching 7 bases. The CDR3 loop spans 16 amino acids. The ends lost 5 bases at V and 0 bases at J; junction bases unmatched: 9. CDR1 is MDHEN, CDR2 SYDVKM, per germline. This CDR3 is CASSPPTGLNQETQYF. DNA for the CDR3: TGTGCCAGCAGTCCCCCGACAGGGCTCAACCAAGAGACCCAGTACTTC.

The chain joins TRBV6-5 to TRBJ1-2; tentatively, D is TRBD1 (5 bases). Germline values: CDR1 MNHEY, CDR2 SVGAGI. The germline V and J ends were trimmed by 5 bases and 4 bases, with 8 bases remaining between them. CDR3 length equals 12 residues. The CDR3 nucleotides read TGTGCCAGCAGTCCAGGGATCTATGGCTACACCTTC. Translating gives CASSPGIYGYTF.

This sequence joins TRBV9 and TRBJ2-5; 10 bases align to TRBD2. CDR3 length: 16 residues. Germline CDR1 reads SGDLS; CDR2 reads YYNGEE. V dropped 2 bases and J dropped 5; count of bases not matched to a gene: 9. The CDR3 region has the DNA TGTGCCAGCAGCGTCCAAGGACTAGCGGCAGGTGAGACCCAGTACTTC. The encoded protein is CASSVQGLAAGETQYF. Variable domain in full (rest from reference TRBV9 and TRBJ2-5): DSGVTQTPKHLITATGQRVTLRCSPRSGDLSVYWYQQSLDQGLQFLIQYYNGEERAKGNILERFSAQQFPDLHSELNLSSLELGDSALYFCASSVQGLAAGETQYFGPGTRLLVL.

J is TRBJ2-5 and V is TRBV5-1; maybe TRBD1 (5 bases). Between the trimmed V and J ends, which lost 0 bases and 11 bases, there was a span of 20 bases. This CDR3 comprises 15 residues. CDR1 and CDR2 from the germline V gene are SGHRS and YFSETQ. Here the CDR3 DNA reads TGCGCCAGCAGCTTGGGGGGCAACCCCTACAGAGAGCAGTACTTC. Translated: CASSLGGNPYREQYF.

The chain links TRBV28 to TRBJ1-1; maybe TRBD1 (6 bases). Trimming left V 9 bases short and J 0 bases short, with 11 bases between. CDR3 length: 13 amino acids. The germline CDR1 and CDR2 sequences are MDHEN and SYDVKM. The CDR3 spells CARSDRLNTEAFF. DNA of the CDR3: TGTGCCAGGTCGGACAGACTGAACACTGAAGCTTTCTTT.